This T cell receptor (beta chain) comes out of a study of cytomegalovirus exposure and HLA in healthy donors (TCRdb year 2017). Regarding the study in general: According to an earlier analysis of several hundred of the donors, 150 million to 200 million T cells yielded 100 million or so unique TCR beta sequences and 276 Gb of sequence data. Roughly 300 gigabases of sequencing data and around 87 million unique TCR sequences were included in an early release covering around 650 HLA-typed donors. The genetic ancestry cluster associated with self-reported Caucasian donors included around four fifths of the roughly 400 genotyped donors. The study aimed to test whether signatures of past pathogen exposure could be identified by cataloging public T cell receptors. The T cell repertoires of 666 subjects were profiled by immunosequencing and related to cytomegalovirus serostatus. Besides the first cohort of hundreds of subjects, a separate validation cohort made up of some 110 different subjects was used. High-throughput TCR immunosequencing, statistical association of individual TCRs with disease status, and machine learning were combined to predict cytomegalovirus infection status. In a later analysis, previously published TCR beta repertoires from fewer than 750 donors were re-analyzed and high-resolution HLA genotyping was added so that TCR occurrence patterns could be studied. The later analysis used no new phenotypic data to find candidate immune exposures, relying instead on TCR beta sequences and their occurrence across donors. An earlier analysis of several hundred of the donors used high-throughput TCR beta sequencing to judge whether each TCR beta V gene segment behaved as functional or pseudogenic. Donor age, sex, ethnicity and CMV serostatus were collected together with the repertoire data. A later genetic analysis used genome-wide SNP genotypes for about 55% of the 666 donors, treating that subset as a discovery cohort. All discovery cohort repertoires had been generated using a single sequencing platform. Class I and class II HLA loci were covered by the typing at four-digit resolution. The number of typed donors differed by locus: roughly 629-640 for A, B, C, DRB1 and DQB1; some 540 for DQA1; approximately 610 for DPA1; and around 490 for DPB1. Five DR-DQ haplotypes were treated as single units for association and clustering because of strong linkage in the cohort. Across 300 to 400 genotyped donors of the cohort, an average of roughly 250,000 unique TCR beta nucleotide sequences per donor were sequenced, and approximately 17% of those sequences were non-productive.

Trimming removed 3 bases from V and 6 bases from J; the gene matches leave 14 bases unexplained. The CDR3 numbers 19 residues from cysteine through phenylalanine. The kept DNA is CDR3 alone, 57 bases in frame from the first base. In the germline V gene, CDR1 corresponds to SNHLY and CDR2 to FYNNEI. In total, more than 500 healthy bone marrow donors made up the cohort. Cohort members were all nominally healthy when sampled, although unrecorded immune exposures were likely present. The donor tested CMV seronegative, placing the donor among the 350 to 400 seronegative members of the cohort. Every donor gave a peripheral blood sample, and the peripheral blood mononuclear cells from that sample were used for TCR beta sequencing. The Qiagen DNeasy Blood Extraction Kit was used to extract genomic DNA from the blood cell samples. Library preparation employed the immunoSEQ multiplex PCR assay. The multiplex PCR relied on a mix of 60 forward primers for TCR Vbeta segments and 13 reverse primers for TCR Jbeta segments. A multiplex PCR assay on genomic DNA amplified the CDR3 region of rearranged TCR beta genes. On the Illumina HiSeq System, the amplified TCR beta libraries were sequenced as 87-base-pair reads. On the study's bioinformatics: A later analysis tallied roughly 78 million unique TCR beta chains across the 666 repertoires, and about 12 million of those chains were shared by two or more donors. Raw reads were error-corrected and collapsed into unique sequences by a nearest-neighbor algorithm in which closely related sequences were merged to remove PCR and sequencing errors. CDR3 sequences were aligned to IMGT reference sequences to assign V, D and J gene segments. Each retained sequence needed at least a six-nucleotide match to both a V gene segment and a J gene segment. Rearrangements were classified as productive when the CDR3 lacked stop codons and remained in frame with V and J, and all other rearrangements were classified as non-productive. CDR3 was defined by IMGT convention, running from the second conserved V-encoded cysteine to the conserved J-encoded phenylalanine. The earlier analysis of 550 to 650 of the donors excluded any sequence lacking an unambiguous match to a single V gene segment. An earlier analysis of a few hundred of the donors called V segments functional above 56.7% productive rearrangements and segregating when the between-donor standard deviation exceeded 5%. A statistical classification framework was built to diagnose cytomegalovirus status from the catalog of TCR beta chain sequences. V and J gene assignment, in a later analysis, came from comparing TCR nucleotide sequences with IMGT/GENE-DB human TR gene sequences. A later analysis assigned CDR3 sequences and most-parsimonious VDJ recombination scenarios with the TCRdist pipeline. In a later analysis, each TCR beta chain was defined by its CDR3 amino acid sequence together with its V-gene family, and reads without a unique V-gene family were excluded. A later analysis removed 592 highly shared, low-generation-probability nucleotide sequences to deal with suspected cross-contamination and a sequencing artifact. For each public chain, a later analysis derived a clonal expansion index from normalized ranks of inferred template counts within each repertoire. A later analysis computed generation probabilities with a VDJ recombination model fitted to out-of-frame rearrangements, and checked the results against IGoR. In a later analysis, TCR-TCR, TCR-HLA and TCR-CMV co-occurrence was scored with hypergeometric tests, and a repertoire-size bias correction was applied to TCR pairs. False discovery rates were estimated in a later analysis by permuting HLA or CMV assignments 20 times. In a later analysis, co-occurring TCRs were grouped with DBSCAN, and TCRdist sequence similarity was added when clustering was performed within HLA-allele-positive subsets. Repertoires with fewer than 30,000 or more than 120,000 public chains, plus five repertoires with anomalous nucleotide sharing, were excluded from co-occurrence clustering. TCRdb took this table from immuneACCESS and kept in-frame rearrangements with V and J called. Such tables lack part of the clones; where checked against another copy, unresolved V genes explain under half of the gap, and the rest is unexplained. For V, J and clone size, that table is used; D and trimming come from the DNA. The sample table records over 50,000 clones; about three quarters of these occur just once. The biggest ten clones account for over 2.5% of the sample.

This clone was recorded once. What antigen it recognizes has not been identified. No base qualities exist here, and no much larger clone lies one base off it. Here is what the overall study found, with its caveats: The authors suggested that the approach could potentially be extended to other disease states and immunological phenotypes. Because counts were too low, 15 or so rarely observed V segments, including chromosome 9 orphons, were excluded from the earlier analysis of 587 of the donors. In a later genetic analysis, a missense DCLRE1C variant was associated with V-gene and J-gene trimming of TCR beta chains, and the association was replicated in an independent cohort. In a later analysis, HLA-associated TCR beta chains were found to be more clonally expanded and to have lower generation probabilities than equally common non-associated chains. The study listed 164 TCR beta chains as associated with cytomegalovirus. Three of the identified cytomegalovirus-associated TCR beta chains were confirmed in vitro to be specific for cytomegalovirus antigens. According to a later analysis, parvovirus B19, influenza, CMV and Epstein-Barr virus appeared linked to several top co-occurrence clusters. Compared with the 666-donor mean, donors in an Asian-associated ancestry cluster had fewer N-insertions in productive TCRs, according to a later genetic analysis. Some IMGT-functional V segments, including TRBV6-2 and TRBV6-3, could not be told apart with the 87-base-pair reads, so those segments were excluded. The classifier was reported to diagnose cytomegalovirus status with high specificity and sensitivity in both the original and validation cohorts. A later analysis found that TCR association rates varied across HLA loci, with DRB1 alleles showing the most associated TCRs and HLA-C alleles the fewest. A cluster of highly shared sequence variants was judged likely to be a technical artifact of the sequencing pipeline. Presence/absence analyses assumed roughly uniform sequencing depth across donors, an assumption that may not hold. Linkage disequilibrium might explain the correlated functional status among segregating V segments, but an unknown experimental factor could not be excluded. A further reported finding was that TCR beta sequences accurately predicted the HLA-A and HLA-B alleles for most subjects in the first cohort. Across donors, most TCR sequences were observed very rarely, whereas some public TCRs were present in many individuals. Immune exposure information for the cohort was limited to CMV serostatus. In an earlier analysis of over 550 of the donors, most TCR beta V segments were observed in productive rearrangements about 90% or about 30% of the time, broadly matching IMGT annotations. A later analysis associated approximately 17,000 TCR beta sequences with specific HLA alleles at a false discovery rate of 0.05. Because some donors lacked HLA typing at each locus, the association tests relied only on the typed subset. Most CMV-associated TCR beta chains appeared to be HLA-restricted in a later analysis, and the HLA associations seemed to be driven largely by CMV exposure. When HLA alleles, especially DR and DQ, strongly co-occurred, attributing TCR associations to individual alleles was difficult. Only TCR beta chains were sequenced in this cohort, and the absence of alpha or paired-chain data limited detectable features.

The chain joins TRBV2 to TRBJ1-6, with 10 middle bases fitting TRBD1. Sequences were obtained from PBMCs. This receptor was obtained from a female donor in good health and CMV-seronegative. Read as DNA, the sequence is TGTGCCAGCAGTGACTATCCCCTTTCCGGACAGGGGGTTAATTCACCCCTCCACTTT. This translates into CASSDYPLSGQGVNSPLHF.